The 2 T cell receptor beta chains reported below all come from one sample, sequenced in a study of response to subunit inactivated influenza vaccine. TCRdb re-called the RT-PCR reads with MiXCR, one entry per CDR3 protein. The data hold 300,000 to 350,000 distinct CDR3 sequences, with less than 25% observed a single time. The sample here was PBMCs from blood, taken about 20 months after vaccination. The receptors here all came from a man in his fifties or sixties who received an inactivated influenza vaccine.

The chain couples TRBV4-2 to TRBJ1-1; D is unclear. V dropped 1 base and J dropped 0 bases, with 9 bases sitting between them. The CDR3 has 15 amino acids. Germline V gene sequence: CDR1 LGHNA, CDR2 YNFKEQ. CDR3 nucleotide sequence: TGTGCCAGCAGCCAAGTGGCCCAGATGAACACTGAAGCTTTCTTT. Translated, it gives CASSQVAQMNTEAFF.

This clonotype was observed many times. The chain couples TRBV28 to TRBJ2-3; tentatively, D is TRBD2 (6 bases). The CDR3 runs to 14 residues. Germline CDR1 reads MDHEN; CDR2 reads SYDVKM. Trimming pared 5 bases from V and 3 bases from J, leaving 12 bases between. CDR3 bases: TGTGCCAGCAGTCCCGGGAGTGGAACAGATACGCAGTATTTT. Amino acid sequence: CASSPGSGTDTQYF.